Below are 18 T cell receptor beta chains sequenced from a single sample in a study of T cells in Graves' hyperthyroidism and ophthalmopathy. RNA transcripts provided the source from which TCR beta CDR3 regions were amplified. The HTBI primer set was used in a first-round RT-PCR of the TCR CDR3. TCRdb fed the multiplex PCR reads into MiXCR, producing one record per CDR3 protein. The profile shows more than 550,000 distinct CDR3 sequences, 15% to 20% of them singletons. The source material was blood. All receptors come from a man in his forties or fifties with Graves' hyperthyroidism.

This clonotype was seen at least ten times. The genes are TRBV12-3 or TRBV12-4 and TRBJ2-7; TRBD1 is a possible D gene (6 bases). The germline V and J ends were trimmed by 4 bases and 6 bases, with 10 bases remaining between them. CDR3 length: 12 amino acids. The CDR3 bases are TGTGCCAGCAGTTGGACAGCGATCGAGCAGTACTTC. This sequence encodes CASSWTAIEQYF.

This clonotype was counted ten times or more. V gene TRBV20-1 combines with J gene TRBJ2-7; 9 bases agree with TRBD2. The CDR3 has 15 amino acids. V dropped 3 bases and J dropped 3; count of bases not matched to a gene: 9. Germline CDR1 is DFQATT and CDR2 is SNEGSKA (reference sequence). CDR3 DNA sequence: TGCAGTGCTAGCGGCCCTCGGACTAGCGTCTACGAGCAGTACTTC. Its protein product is CSASGPRTSVYEQYF.

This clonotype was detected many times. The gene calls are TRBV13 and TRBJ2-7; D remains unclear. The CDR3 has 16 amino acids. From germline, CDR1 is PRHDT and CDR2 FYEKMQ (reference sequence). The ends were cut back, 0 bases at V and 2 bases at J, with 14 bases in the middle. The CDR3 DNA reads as TGTGCCAGCAGCTTAGGCAGGCGCGAAATCCCCTACGAGCAGTACTTC. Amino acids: CASSLGRREIPYEQYF.

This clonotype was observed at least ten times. The CDR3 nucleotides are TGTGCCAGCAGCCCAGAAAGGCCGGCTGCAACTAATGAAAAACTGTTTTTT. It specifies CASSPERPAATNEKLFF. The chain couples TRBV11-2 to TRBJ1-4; D remains ambiguous. V was pared by 5 bases and J by 0 bases, with 16 bases between. The germline CDR1 and CDR2 sequences are SGHAT and FQNNGV. This CDR3 has 17 amino acids.

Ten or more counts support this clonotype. Here the CDR3 reads CASSYWLAGASDEQFF. DNA for the CDR3: TGTGCCAGCAGTTACTGGCTAGCGGGAGCAAGCGATGAGCAGTTCTTC. The gene calls are TRBV6-2 or TRBV6-3 and TRBJ2-1; 10 nucleotides agree with TRBD2. After removal of 1 base from V and 8 bases from J, the junction contained 8 bases not matched to a gene. The CDR3 totals 16 residues. Germline V gives CDR1 MNHEY, CDR2 SVGEGT.

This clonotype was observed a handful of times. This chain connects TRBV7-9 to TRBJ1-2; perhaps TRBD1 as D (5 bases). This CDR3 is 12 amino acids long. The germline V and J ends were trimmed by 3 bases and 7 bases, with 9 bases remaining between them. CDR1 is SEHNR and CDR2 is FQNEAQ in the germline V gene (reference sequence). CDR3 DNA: TGTGCCAGCAGCTTGGACGGGACTGGCTACACCTTC. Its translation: CASSLDGTGYTF. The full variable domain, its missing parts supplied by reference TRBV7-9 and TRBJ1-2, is DTGVSQNPRHKITKRGQNVTFRCDPISEHNRLYWYRQTLGQGPEFLTYFQNEAQLEKSRLLSDRFSAERPKGSFSTLEIQRTEQGDSAMYLCASSLDGTGYTFGSGTRLTVV.

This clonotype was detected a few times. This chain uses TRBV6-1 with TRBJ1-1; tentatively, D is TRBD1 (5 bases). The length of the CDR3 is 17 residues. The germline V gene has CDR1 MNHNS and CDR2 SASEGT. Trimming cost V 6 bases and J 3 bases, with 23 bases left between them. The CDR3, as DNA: TGTGCCAGCAGAATCCCGGGACGTCGAACTCGGCACACTGAAGCTTTCTTT. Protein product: CASRIPGRRTRHTEAFF.

CDR3 protein: CASSLRPNTDTQYF. The CDR3 DNA reads as TGTGCCAGCAGCCTTCGACCGAACACAGATACGCAGTATTTT. The V and J genes are TRBV3-1 and TRBJ2-3; D is ambiguous. V lost 4 bases to trimming and J lost 2 bases, with 10 bases between them. CDR3 length: 14 amino acids. Germline V gene sequence: CDR1 LGHDT, CDR2 YNNKEL (reference sequence).

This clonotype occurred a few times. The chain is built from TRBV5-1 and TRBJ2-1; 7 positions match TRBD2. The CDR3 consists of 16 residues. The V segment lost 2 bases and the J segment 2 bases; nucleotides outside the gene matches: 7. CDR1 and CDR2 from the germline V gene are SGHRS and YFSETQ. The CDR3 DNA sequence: TGCGCCAGCAGCTTTAATGCGGGAGCACCCTACAATGAGCAGTTCTTC. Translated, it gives CASSFNAGAPYNEQFF.

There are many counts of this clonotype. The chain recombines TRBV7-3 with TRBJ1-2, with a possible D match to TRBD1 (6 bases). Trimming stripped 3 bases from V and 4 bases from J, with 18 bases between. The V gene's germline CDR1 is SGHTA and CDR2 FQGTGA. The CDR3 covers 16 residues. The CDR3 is CASSFSGTGGPYGYTF. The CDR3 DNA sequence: TGTGCCAGCAGCTTTTCCGGGACGGGGGGCCCCTATGGCTACACCTTC.

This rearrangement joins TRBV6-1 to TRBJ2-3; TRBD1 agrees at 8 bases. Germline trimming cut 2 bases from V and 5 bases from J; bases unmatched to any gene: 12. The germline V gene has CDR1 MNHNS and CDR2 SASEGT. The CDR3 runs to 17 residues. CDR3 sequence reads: CASSENGRGQGIDTQYF. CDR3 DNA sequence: TGTGCCAGCAGTGAAAACGGCAGGGGGCAAGGTATAGATACGCAGTATTTT.

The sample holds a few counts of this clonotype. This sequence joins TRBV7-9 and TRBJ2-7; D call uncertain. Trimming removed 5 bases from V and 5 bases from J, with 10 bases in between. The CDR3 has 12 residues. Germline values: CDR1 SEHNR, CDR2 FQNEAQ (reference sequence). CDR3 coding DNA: TGTGCCAGCAGCCCCGATCACGACGAGCAGTACTTC. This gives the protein CASSPDHDEQYF.

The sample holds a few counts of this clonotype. CDR3 sequence reads: CSATPGTGSGETQYF. The CDR3 DNA follows: TGCAGTGCTACGCCCGGGACAGGGTCCGGAGAAACCCAGTACTTC. This chain joins TRBV20-1 and TRBJ2-5; 9 bases are shared with TRBD1. Trimming removed 4 bases from V and 8 bases from J; junction bases left unmatched: 14. CDR1 DFQATT and CDR2 SNEGSKA come from the germline V gene (reference sequence). The CDR3 consists of 15 residues.

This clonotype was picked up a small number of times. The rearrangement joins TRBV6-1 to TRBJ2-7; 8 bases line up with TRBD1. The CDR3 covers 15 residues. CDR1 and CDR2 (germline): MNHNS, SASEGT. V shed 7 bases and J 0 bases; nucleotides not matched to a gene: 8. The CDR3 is CASKPQGAFSYEQYF. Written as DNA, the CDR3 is TGTGCCAGCAAGCCGCAGGGGGCCTTCTCCTACGAGCAGTACTTC.

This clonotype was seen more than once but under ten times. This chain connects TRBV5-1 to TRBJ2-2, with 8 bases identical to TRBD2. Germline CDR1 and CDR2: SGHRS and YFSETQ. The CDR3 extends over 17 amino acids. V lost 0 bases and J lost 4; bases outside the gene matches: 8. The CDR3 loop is CASSLVPGGPGTGELFF. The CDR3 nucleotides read TGCGCCAGCAGCTTGGTTCCGGGAGGGCCGGGCACCGGGGAGCTGTTTTTT.

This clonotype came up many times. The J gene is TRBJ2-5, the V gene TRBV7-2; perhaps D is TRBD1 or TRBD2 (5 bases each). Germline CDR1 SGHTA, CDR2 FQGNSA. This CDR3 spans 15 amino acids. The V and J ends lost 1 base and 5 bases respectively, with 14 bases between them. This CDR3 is CASSLGRSGRETQYF. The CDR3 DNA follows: TGTGCCAGCAGCTTAGGGCGTTCGGGGCGGGAGACCCAGTACTTC.

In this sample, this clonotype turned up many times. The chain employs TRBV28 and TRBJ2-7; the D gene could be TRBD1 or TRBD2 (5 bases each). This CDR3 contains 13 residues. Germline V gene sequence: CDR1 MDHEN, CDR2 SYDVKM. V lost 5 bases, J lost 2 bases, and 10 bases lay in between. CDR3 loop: CASSLGTTYEQYF. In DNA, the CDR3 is TGTGCCAGCAGTCTAGGGACCACCTACGAGCAGTACTTC.

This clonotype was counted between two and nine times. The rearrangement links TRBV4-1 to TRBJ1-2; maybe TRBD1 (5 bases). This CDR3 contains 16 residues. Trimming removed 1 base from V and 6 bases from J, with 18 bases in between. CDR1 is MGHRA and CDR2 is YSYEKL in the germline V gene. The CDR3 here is CASSQVVDGTLDGYTF. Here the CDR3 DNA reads TGCGCCAGCAGCCAAGTCGTAGACGGGACCCTTGATGGCTACACCTTC.